The entry below describes one T cell receptor (beta chain). This clonotype was observed at least ten times. Its antigen is still unknown. The input lacks base qualities; no much larger clone sits a single base away. This specimen comes from a study of early T cells in non-severe SARS-CoV-2 infection (dated by TCRdb to the early 2020s). About the investigation overall: Because TCR sequencing relied on bulk RNA taken from unsorted whole blood, pairing of alpha and beta chains was not possible.

The library came from 5' RACE. Sequencing took place on a NextSeq 500. The TCR library protocol attached unique molecular identifiers to individual cDNA molecules to correct for sequencing error and PCR bias. Sequencing covered both TCR alpha and beta chains, and within each sample the abundances of alpha and beta sequences were tightly co-correlated. Processing in the source paper ran as follows. Decombinator V4 was used to annotate TCR sequences for V gene, J gene and CDR3. Expanded TCRs were defined as changing significantly between any two time points under a Poisson model with p below 0.0001. TCR abundances were normalised to the total number of TCRs sequenced per sample and were expressed as counts per million. TRAV1-2 paired with TRAJ12, TRAJ20 or TRAJ33 defined MAIT TCRs, while TRAV10 paired with TRAJ18 defined iNKT TCRs. VDJdb, accessed 1 November 2021, was searched for CMV, EBV and SARS-CoV-2 annotated TCRs, with TCRs annotated for multiple antigens excluded. TCRdb reran the public reads through fastp at Q25 and MiXCR, keeping productive beta chains. Merged by CDR3 protein, the rows form single entries marked with the most common genes and DNA. The authors' filters were not applied to this entry. The sample data list roughly 83,000 distinct CDR3 sequences, and about 12% of these were observed just once. Together, the top ten hold 4.4% of the sample.

Study-wide conclusions, independent of this receptor: VDJdb matching was skewed toward anti-spike CD8 responses, so virus-specific expansions were likely underestimated and private and CD4 specificities were missed.

V and J are truncated by 3 bases and 6 bases respectively, leaving an intervening sequence of 12 bases. The CDR3 starts with the cysteine, ends with the phenylalanine, and has 14 residues. Only the CDR3 portion is preserved as DNA: 42 bases, with reading frame beginning at the first base. This was a case-control study nested in a cohort of healthcare workers in London, UK, who had nasopharyngeal swab PCR tests and blood samples taken every week. Healthcare workers were recruited during the week of the UK lockdown, between 23 and 31 March 2020, and followed weekly for up to roughly 15 weeks. This sequence originates from an adult who was a healthcare worker with PCR-confirmed SARS-CoV-2 infection or an uninfected control (not recorded which). The specimen was whole blood, collected at baseline. Recombination joined TRBV12-3 or TRBV12-4 with TRBJ1-3; the best D guess is TRBD1, with 6 bases matching. The CDR3 protein is CASSFGGAENTIYF. The DNA reads as follows: TGTGCCAGCAGTTTCGGGGGCGCGGAAAACACCATATATTTT.